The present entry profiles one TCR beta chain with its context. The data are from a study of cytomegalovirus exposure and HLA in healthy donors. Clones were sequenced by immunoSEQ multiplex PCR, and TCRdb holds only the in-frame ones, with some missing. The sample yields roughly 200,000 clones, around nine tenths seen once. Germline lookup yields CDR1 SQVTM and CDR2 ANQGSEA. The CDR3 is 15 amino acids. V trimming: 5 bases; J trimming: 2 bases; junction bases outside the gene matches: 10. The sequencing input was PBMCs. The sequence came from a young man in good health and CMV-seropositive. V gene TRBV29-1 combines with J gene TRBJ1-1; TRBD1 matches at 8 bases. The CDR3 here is CSVTREGQVNTEAFF. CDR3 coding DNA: TGCAGCGTTACTAGGGAGGGACAGGTTAACACTGAAGCTTTCTTT.